Below, one T cell receptor beta chain is given with its context. The target of this receptor is not known. Per-nucleotide qualities are absent, and no much larger clonotype sits a single base away. Whole blood was collected in K2EDTA tubes by collaborating institutions according to the institutions' own protocols. For TCRbeta analysis, collaborator samples were shipped as frozen whole blood, as isolated PBMCs, or as DNA extracted from either sample type. The data derive from a study of blood T cell repertoires in COVID-19 (TCRdb year 2020). Concerning the study at large: Samples covering the acute and convalescent phases of COVID-19 were provided by collaborators in the United States, Italy and Spain. The material from the prospective study consisted of cDNA or gDNA derived from T cells, B-cell-depleted T cells, or PBMCs. Subjects who had been exposed to COVID-19, were actively infected with it, or had recovered from it provided the deeply sampled blood TCRbeta repertoires that made up the dataset. The repertoires were released in a freely available public database intended as a resource for research on the immune response to SARS-CoV-2. The samples were drawn from the first 160 participants of the ongoing ImmuneRACE study and from more than 1,000 subjects provided by 6 global collaborators. Sample metadata almost always included a de-identified subject ID, COVID-19 status, age in years and sex. Where available, HLA class I and class II types were taken from metadata supplied by the sample provider and were not determined by assay-based typing. The study at large found these results: The quantity of clinical and demographic metadata differed by source and by participant and was supplied without curation.

The CDR3 runs 19 residues from the cysteine to the phenylalanine. Of all the DNA, just the CDR3 is kept, 57 bases in frame from base 1. Germline trimming amounts to 1 base on V and 5 bases on J, with 16 as the count of junction bases outside the gene matches. CDR1 LGHDT and CDR2 YNNKEL are derived from the germline V gene (reference sequence). The immunoSEQ Assay, a bias-controlled multiplex PCR, was used to amplify TCRbeta CDR3 regions from genomic DNA. The authors' analysis ran thus. Nucleated cell counts per sample were estimated from amplification of reference gene primers within the assay. To quantify the absolute abundance of each unique TCRbeta CDR3 rearrangement, sequence reads were collapsed and filtered. Productive Simpson clonality was computed per sample as the square root of Simpson's diversity index over productive rearrangements. The table was pulled from immuneACCESS by TCRdb, which kept in-frame rearrangements only. Such tables lose some clones; where checked, under half of the loss comes from unresolved V genes, and the rest has no known cause. That table gives V, J and clone size, and the DNA gave D and trimming. The sample table contains 150,000 to 160,000 clones; only one count was recorded for more than 85% of them. The top ten clones comprise over 2% of the sample.

This receptor chain uses TRBV3-1 (or the pseudogene TRBV3-2) and TRBJ2-1; TRBD2 aligns with 8 central bases. Input material: peripheral blood. This TCR came from a woman aged 70-85 years with acute or convalescent COVID-19. The CDR3 amino acid sequence is: CASSQGIIWRGDGNNEQFF. The nucleotides are TGTGCCAGCAGCCAAGGGATTATCTGGCGGGGGGACGGAAACAATGAGCAGTTCTTC.